This entry lists 2 T cell receptor beta chains sequenced from one sample in a study of OX40 agonist ivuxolimab in advanced cancers. The table came from immunoSEQ multiplex PCR; TCRdb's copy has only in-frame clones and leaves some out. The data show around 23,000 clones, 75% to 90% seen once. This specimen consisted of CD4+ or CD8+ T cells sorted from blood, obtained in a trial of the OX40 agonist ivuxolimab. Receptors originate from an adult with an advanced solid tumor such as melanoma, head and neck, liver or kidney cancer.

The CDR3 loop reads CASSLGAYTDTQYF. The CDR3, as DNA: TGTGCCAGCAGCTTGGGGGCATACACAGATACGCAGTATTTT. The chain recombines TRBV5-5 with TRBJ2-3; no reliable D call. The CDR3 length is 14 residues. The germline CDR1 and CDR2 sequences are SGHKS and YYEKEE (reference sequence). The germline V and J ends were trimmed by 0 bases and 2 bases, with 7 bases remaining between them. The variable domain in full, with the rest retrieved from reference TRBV5-5 and TRBJ2-3, is DAGVTQSPTHLIKTRGQQVTLRCSPISGHKSVSWYQQVLGQGPQFIFQYYEKEERGRGNFPDRFSARQFPNYSSELNVNALLLGDSALYLCASSLGAYTDTQYFGPGTRLTVL.

This clone was observed a handful of times. V gene TRBV9 combines with J gene TRBJ2-7; D uncertain. The CDR3 covers 12 residues. V lost 4 bases to trimming and J lost 3 bases, with 8 bases between them. Germline CDR1 is SGDLS and CDR2 is YYNGEE. CDR3 sequence (DNA): TGTGCCAGCAGCTCGGACGGCTACGAGCAGTACTTC. Translating it yields CASSSDGYEQYF. The whole variable domain, filled in from reference TRBV9 and TRBJ2-7, reads DSGVTQTPKHLITATGQRVTLRCSPRSGDLSVYWYQQSLDQGLQFLIQYYNGEERAKGNILERFSAQQFPDLHSELNLSSLELGDSALYFCASSSDGYEQYFGPGTRLTVT.